This T cell receptor beta chain was identified in a study of monozygotic twins with inflammatory bowel disease. Study outcomes and limitations: It was not supported that a single strong signal or clonotype was associated with IBD. No separation of different T cell subtypes was possible.

With no T cell sorting beforehand, total RNA was isolated from whole blood. On this clonotype: Its antigen is still unknown.

This CDR3 spans 16 amino acids. Germline lookup yields CDR1 SGHVS and CDR2 FQNEAQ. Each TCR library used 3,000 to 3,500 ng of total RNA. One entry per CDR3 protein, without DNA, is what TCRdb gives after re-calling the 5' RACE reads. The table lists around 410,000 distinct CDR3 sequences. Sequenced input: blood. This TCR came from a human donor with ulcerative colitis or Crohn's disease, or a healthy co-twin of an affected twin (not recorded which). This chain links TRBV7-8 with TRBJ2-3. The CDR3 here is CASSPMPTRGTDTQYF.